Detailed here is one T cell receptor (beta chain). The antigen remains unidentified. TCR beta rearrangements were amplified from peripheral blood genomic DNA. The CDR3 is made up of 14 amino acids. V shed 10 bases, J shed 1 base, and the junction held 9 bases outside the gene matches. Germline V lookup: CDR1 LNHDA, CDR2 SQIVND (reference sequence). A mixed TRB-A/B primer pool amplified rearranged TRB by multiplex touch-down PCR. In TCRdb, the multiplex PCR reads were re-called with MiXCR into one record per CDR3 protein. The sample has over 9,000 distinct CDR3 sequences; around 38% are singletons. This record belongs to a study of T cell repertoires in aging, cancer and after chemotherapy. The overall study: Healthy donor repertoires were recorded over several months to years and showed clear clonal overlap. The whole study produced a dataset of roughly 8.6 million TCR reads.

Overall study results and limits: In cancer patients, declining TCR diversity with age involved lost richness and lost evenness.

This clonotype originated in a human donor in good health. The J gene is TRBJ1-1, the V gene TRBV19, with 7 nucleotides matching TRBD1. Sequencing was carried out using blood. The CDR3 here is CAIRDSATNTEAFF. CDR3 nucleotide sequence: TGTGCCATAAGGGACAGCGCGACGAACACTGAAGCTTTCTTT.